This T cell receptor (beta chain) was retrieved from a study of blood T cell repertoires in COVID-19. Study details: T cells, B-cell-depleted T cells, or PBMCs supplied cDNA or gDNA.

Germline lookup yields CDR1 LNHDA and CDR2 SQIVND (reference sequence). The CDR3 contains 13 residues. V lost 7 bases to trimming and J lost 3 bases, with 12 bases between them. Per the authors' pipeline: Reference gene primers were amplified, and this amplification served to estimate nucleated cell counts. The method was immunoSEQ multiplex PCR; TCRdb's version includes in-frame clones alone and lacks a portion of them. V, J and clone size were drawn from that table, and D and trimming were deduced from the DNA. The sample lists roughly 45,000 clones, more than 65% occurring once. Sequenced input: peripheral blood. This TCR was recovered from a woman in her sixties or seventies with acute or convalescent COVID-19. The chain recombines TRBV19 with TRBJ1-2; unclear D gene. The CDR3 region is CASKDGQDYGYTF. CDR3 in DNA: TGTGCCAGTAAAGACGGCCAGGACTATGGCTACACCTTC.